This T cell receptor (beta chain) was recovered during a study of post-analysis software for immune sequencing data. Study results and caveats: The study found TRBV5-6, TRBV5-1 and TRBV20-1 among about 5 TRBV segments more frequent in patients than controls.

The CDR3 sequence is 15 residues long. V was trimmed by 1 base and J by 11 bases, leaving 18 bases between them. CDR1 is SGHVS, CDR2 FQNEAQ, per germline. TCR beta cDNA libraries included unique molecular identifiers. When roughly 0.85 to 11 million T cells were used, they gave a few hundred thousand cDNA molecules. TCRdb passed the PCR reads through MiXCR, listing each CDR3 protein once. The data contain over 700,000 distinct CDR3 sequences, less than 35% of them singletons. This clonotype was counted only a few times. The antigen is not known. The sequenced sample consisted of blood. This sequence joins TRBV7-8 and TRBJ1-5; no definite D call. This sequence originates from a girl aged 10-17 years with multiple sclerosis. The CDR3: CASSLEVEGWVTQHF. CDR3 sequence (DNA): TGTGCCAGCAGCTTAGAGGTTGAGGGTTGGGTGACCCAGCATTTT. Full variable domain (rest looked up from reference TRBV7-8 and TRBJ1-5): GAGVSQSPRYKVAKRGQDVALRCDPISGHVSLFWYQQALGQGPEFLTYFQNEAQLDKSGLPSDRFFAERPEGSVSTLKIQRTQQEDSAVYLCASSLEVEGWVTQHFGDGTRLSIL.